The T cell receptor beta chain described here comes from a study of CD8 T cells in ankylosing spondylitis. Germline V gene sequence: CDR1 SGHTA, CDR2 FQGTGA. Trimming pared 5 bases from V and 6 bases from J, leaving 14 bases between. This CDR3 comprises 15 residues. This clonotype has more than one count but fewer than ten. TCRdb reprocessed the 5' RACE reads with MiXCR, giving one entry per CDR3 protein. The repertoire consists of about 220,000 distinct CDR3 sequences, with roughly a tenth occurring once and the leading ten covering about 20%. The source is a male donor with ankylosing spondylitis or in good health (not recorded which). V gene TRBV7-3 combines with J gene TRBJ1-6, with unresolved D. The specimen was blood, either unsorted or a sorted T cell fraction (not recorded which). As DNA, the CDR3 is TGTGCCAGCAGCGCGGACCCCGAGGGTAATTCACCCCTCCACTTT. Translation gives CASSADPEGNSPLHF.